The rows below give T cell receptor beta chains drawn from one sample of a study of blood T cell repertoires in COVID-19. Profiling relied on immunoSEQ multiplex PCR, and the TCRdb table lists in-frame clones only, not all of them. The table has around 380,000 clones, around 87% seen once. Sequenced input: PBMCs or T cells enriched from blood (not recorded which). The receptor source for this set is a man aged 25-45 years who had recovered from COVID-19. Both conserved end residues are part of each CDR3. Fields, in order: J gene, V gene, D gene, CDR3 protein, CDR3 DNA. A D gene is named only where the DNA matches it firmly.

>TRBJ2-7|TRBV30|-
CAWRETSHYEQYF
TGTGCCTGGCGGGAAACCAGCCACTACGAGCAGTACTTC
>TRBJ2-5|TRBV6-1|TRBD2
CASSEGRLAGGKTQYF
TGTGCCAGCAGTGAAGGAAGACTAGCGGGGGGGAAGACCCAGTACTTC
>TRBJ1-6|TRBV9|-
CASSVGTGLYNSPLHF
TGTGCCAGCAGCGTAGGAACGGGACTTTATAATTCACCCCTCCACTTT
>TRBJ1-1|TRBV6-5|-
CAIRGRQDTEAFF
TGTGCCATCCGGGGTAGACAGGACACTGAAGCTTTCTTT
>TRBJ1-5|TRBV7-2|TRBD1
CASSPKGQGSQPQHF
TGTGCCAGCAGCCCAAAGGGACAGGGATCCCAGCCCCAGCATTTT
>TRBJ2-3|TRBV7-9|-
CASSFGGGTDTQYF
TGTGCCAGCAGCTTCGGCGGGGGCACAGATACGCAGTATTTT
>TRBJ1-2|TRBV3-1/TRBV3-2|TRBD1
CASSGTGVFGYTF
TGTGCCAGCAGCGGGACAGGGGTATTCGGCTACACCTTC
>TRBJ1-1|TRBV18|TRBD1
CASSPRGQGMNTEAFF
TGTGCCAGCTCACCAAGGGGACAGGGAATGAACACTGAAGCTTTCTTT
>TRBJ1-1|TRBV5-5|TRBD1
CASSYEDRANTEAFF
TGTGCCAGCAGCTACGAGGACAGGGCCAACACTGAAGCTTTCTTT
>TRBJ1-1|TRBV5-4|TRBD1
CASSTTGTAEAFF
TGTGCCAGCAGCACGACAGGGACGGCGGAAGCTTTCTTT
>TRBJ1-3|TRBV5-1|-
CASSPGNSGNTIYF
TGCGCCAGCAGCCCAGGGAACTCTGGAAACACCATATATTTT
>TRBJ2-7|TRBV3-1/TRBV3-2|TRBD1
CASSPGTGEAYEQYF
TGTGCCAGCAGCCCCGGGACAGGGGAAGCCTACGAGCAGTACTTC
>TRBJ2-1|TRBV30|-
CAWDNNEQFF
TGTGCCTGGGACAACAATGAGCAGTTCTTC
>TRBJ1-2|TRBV7-9|-
CASSSQGFDGYTF
TGTGCCAGCAGCAGTCAGGGGTTTGATGGCTACACCTTC